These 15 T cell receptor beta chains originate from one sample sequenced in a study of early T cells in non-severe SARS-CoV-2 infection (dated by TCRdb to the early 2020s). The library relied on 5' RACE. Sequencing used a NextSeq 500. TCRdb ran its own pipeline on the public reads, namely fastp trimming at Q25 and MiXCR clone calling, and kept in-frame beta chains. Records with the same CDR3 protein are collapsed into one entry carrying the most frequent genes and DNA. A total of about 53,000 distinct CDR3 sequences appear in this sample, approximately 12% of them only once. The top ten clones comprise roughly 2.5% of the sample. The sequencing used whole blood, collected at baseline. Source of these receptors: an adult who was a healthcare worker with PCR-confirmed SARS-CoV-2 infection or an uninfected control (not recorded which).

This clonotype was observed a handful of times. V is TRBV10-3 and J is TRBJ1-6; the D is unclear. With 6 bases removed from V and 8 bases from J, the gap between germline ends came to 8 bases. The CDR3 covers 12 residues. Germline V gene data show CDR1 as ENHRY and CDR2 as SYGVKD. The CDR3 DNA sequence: TGTGCCATCAGCTCCATCTATTCACCCCTCCACTTT. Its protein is CAISSIYSPLHF.

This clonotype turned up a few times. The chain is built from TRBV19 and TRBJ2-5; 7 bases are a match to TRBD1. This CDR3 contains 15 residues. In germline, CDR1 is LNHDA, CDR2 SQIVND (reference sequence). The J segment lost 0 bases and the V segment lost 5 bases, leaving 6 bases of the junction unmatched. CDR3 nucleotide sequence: TGTGCCAGTAGTCGGACAGGCTCCAACCAAGAGACCCAGTACTTC. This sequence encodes CASSRTGSNQETQYF.

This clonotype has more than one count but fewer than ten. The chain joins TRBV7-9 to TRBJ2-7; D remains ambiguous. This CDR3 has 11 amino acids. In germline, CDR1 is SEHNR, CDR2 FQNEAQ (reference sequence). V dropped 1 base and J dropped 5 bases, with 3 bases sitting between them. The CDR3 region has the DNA TGTGCCAGCAGCTTAGTCGACGAGCAGTACTTC. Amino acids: CASSLVDEQYF.

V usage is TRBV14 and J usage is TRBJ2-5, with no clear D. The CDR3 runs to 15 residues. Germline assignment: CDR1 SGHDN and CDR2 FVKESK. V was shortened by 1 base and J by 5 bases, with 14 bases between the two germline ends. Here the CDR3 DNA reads TGTGCCAGCAGCCAAGGAGTTTCGACCGCGGAGACCCAGTACTTC. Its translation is CASSQGVSTAETQYF.

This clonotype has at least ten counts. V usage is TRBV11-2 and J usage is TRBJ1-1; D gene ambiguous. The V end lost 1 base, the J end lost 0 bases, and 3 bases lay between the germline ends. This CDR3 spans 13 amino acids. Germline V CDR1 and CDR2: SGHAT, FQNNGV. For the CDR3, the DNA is TGTGCCAGCAGCTTAGGGTTGAACACTGAAGCTTTCTTT. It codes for CASSLGLNTEAFF.

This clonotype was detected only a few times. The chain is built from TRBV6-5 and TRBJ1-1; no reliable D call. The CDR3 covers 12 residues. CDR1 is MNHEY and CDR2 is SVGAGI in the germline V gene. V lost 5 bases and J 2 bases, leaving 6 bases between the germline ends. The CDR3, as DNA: TGTGCCAGCAGTCGGCACAACACTGAAGCTTTCTTT. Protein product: CASSRHNTEAFF.

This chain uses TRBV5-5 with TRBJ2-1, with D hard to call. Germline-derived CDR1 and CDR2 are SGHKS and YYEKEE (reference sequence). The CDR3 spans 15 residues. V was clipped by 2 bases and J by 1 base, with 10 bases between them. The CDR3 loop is CASSFGPSSYNEQFF. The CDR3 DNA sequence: TGTGCCAGCAGCTTCGGCCCAAGTTCCTACAATGAGCAGTTCTTC.

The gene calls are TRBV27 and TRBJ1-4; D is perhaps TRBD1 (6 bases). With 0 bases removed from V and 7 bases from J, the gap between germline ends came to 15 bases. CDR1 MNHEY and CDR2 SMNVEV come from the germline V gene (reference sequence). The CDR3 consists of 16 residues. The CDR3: CASSLSLASGAEKLFF. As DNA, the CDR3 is TGTGCCAGCAGTTTATCGTTGGCGTCGGGGGCTGAAAAACTGTTTTTT.

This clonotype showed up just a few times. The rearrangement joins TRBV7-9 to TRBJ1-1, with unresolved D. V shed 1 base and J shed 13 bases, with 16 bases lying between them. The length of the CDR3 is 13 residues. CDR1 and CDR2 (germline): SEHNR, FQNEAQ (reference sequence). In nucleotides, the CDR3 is TGTGCCAGCAGCTTAGGGGCGGGGAGTAAAAGTTTCTTT. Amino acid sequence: CASSLGAGSKSFF.

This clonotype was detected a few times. The CDR3 coding sequence is TGTGCCAGCAGGGCCTCGACAGGGGCCTCCTATAATTCACCCCTCCACTTT. Protein product: CASRASTGASYNSPLHF. The rearrangement joins TRBV28 to TRBJ1-6; the match to TRBD1 covers 8 bases. Germline V gene sequence: CDR1 MDHEN, CDR2 SYDVKM. Losses at the gene ends were 6 bases for V and 0 bases for J; bases not matched to a gene: 7. This CDR3 is 17 amino acids long.

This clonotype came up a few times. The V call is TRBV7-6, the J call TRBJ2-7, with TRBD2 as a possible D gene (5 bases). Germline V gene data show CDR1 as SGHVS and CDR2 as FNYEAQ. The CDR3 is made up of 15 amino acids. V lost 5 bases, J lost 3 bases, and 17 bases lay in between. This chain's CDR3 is CASSPAGGLGYEQYF. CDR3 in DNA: TGTGCCAGCAGCCCGGCCGGAGGACTCGGCTACGAGCAGTACTTC.

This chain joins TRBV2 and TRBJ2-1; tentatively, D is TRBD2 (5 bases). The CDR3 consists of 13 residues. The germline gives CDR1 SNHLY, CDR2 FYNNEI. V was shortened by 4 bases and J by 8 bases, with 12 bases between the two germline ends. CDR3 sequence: CASSGRRFDEQFF. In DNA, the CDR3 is TGTGCCAGCAGTGGTCGGAGGTTCGATGAGCAGTTCTTC.

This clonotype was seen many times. DNA of the CDR3: TGCAGTGCTCAGAGCAGTCCTTCGGAGCAGTACTTC. Translated: CSAQSSPSEQYF. This chain links TRBV20-1 with TRBJ2-7; D remains ambiguous. Germline V gene lookup returns CDR1 DFQATT and CDR2 SNEGSKA (reference sequence). This CDR3 contains 12 residues. V lost 5 bases to trimming and J lost 7 bases, with 15 bases between them.

CDR3 DNA: TGCGCCAGCAGCCGAAGGACTAGCGGGAGACCCGAGCAGTTCTTC. Its protein is CASSRRTSGRPEQFF. The chain is built from TRBV4-3 and TRBJ2-1; 13 nucleotides align to TRBD2. Germline assignment: CDR1 LGHNA and CDR2 YSLEER. V was pared by 4 bases and J by 10 bases, with 7 bases of the junction left unmatched. The length of the CDR3 is 15 residues.

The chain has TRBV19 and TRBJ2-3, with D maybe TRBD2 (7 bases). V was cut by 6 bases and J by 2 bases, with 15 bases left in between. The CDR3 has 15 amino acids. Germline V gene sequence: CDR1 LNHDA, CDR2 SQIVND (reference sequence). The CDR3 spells CASSLGGLNTDTQYF. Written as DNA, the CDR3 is TGTGCCAGTAGCTTGGGGGGGCTGAACACAGATACGCAGTATTTT.